This section outlines one TCR beta chain sequence together with its context. Its antigen is not known. The PCR was carried out with 60 Vbeta primers and 13 Jbeta primers. This table comes from immunoSEQ multiplex PCR, and its TCRdb copy is limited to in-frame clones, with some not included. The data show about 170,000 clones, roughly two thirds seen once. J was trimmed by 3 bases and V by 7 bases; bases with no gene match: 7. The CDR3 extends over 15 amino acids. In germline, CDR1 is LNHDA, CDR2 SQIVND (reference sequence). The data derive from a study of cytomegalovirus exposure and HLA in healthy donors. Whole-study results and caveats: Reportedly, diagnosis of cytomegalovirus status by the classifier showed high specificity and sensitivity.

This sequence originates from a young woman in good health and CMV-seropositive. The V gene is TRBV19, the J gene TRBJ1-3, with TRBD1 matching over 9 bases. Sample: PBMCs. CDR3 sequence reads: CASTPGQGFGNTIYF. In nucleotides, the CDR3 is TGTGCCAGTACCCCGGGACAGGGTTTTGGAAACACCATATATTTT.